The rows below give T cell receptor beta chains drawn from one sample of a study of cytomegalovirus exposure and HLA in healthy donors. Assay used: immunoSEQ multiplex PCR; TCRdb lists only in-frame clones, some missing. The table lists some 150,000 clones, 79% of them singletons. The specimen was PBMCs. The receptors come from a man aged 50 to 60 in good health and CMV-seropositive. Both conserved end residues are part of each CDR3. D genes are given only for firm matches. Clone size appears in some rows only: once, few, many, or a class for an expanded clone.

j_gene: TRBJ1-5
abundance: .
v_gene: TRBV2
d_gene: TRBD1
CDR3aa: CASSVGQGTNQPQHF
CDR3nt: TGTGCCAGCAGTGTGGGACAGGGGACCAATCAGCCCCAGCATTTT

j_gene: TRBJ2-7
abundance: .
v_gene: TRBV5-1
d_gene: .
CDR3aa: CASSLGLAATYEQYF
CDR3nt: TGCGCCAGCAGCTTGGGTTTAGCGGCCACCTACGAGCAGTACTTC

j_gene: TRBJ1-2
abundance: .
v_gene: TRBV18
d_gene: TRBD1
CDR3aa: CASSPGQGYGYTF
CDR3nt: TGTGCCAGCTCACCGGGACAGGGCTATGGCTACACCTTC

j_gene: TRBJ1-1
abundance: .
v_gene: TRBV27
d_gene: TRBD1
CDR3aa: CASSLKTGTMNTEAFF
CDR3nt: TGTGCCAGCAGTCTGAAGACAGGGACAATGAACACTGAAGCTTTCTTT

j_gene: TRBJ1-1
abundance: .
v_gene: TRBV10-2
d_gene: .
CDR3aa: CASSDGRYGNTEAFF
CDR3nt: TGCGCCAGCAGTGATGGCCGTTATGGGAACACTGAAGCTTTCTTT

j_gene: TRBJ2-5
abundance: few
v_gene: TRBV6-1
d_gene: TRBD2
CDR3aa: CASSVTSGRAGETQYF
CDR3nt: TGTGCCAGCAGTGTGACTAGCGGGAGGGCCGGGGAGACCCAGTACTTC

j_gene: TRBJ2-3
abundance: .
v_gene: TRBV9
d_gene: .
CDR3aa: CASSPRGSTDTQYF
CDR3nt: TGTGCCAGCAGCCCTCGCGGTTCCACAGATACGCAGTATTTT

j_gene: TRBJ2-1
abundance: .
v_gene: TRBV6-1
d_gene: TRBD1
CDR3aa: CASSEARTGNNEQFF
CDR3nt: TGTGCCAGCAGTGAAGCAAGGACAGGGAACAATGAGCAGTTCTTC

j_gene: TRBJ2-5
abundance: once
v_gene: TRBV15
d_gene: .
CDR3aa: CATSRVGTYQETQYF
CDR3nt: TGTGCCACCAGCAGAGTCGGGACTTACCAAGAGACCCAGTACTTC

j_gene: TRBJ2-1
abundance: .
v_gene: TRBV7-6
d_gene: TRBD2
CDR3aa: CASSFSAGGPGDEQFF
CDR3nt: TGTGCCAGCAGCTTTTCCGCGGGAGGGCCCGGGGATGAGCAGTTCTTC

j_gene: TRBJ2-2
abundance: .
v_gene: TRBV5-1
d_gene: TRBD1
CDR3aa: CASSPRQGDVEELFF
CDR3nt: TGCGCCAGCAGCCCCAGACAGGGGGATGTCGAGGAGCTGTTTTTT

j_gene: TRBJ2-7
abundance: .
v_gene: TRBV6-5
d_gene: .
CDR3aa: CASSYRGGTSYEQYF
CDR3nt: TGTGCCAGCAGTTACAGGGGCGGGACTTCCTACGAGCAGTACTTC

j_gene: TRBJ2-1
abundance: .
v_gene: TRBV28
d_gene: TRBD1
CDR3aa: CASRPGTVPYNEQFF
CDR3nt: TGTGCCAGCAGGCCCGGGACAGTACCCTACAATGAGCAGTTCTTC

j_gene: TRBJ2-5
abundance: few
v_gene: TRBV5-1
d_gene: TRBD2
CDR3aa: CASSPTWREGGETQYF
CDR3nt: TGCGCCAGCAGCCCAACATGGCGGGAGGGTGGTGAGACCCAGTACTTC

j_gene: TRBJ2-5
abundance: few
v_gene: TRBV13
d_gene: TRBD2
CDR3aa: CASSPSSGSRRETQYF
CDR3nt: TGTGCCAGCAGTCCTTCTAGCGGGAGCCGACGGGAGACCCAGTACTTC

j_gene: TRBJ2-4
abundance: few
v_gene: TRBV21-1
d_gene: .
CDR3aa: CASGRRQLAKNIQYF
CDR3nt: TGTGCCAGCGGGAGAAGGCAGCTAGCCAAAAACATTCAGTACTTC